This T cell receptor beta chain stems from a study of shared clonotypes between healthy human individuals. Overall study context: Three plates each covered CD4 naive and memory; CD8 naive two, CD8 memory one. Study-wide results and caveats: Naive CD4 clonotypes were shared across several donors at roughly 5.5%.

The germline gives CDR1 LNHDA, CDR2 SQIVND (reference sequence). CDR3 size: 16 residues. The V gene end was trimmed by 3 bases and the J gene end by 2 bases; junction bases not matched to a gene: 7. Per sorted-subset replicate PCR, input was around 200 ng DNA, representing roughly 30,000 T cell genomes. Assay used: immunoSEQ multiplex PCR; TCRdb lists only in-frame clones, some missing. The data contain about 750,000 clones, more than 85% of them seen just once; the ten biggest clones take up 24%. Cells designated naive CD8 were CD45RO-negative and were positively selected for CCR7, with terminally differentiated effector memory CD45RA+ cells excluded. Each sample came from a Caucasian adult donor living in Nashville, Tennessee. As concerns this clone: Antigen unknown.

The sequence was obtained from a man aged 25-45 years in good health. Material for sequencing was naive CD8+ T cells sorted from blood. The chain links TRBV19 to TRBJ2-3; 8 nucleotides line up with TRBD2. Here the CDR3 reads CASSISSGPATDTQYF. CDR3 DNA: TGTGCCAGTAGTATTTCTAGCGGGCCAGCCACAGATACGCAGTATTTT.